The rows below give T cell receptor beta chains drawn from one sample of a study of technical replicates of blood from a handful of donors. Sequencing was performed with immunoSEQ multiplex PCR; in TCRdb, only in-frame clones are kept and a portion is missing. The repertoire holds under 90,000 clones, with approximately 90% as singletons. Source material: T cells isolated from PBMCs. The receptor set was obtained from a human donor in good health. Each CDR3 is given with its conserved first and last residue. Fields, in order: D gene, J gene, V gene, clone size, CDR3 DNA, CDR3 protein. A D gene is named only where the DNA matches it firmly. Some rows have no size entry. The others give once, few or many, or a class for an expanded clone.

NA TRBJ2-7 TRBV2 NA TGTGCCAGCGGGCCGCATTCCAGTTACTACGAGCAGTACTTC CASGPHSSYYEQYF
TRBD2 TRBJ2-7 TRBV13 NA TGTGCCAGCAGTTCCCTCGGGACTAGGGTCGGATACGAGCAGTACTTC CASSSLGTRVGYEQYF
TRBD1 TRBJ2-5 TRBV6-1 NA TGTGCCAGCAGTGAATGGACAGGGCTTGGAGAGACCCAGTACTTC CASSEWTGLGETQYF
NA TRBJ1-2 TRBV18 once TGTGCCAGCTCACGTCAGGAACTAGAAGGGGGCTACACCTTC CASSRQELEGGYTF
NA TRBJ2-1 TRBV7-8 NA TGTGCCAGCAGCTTATATAGCATCAATGAGCAGTTCTTC CASSLYSINEQFF
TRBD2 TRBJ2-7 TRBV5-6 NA TGTGCCAGCAGCTCGTATGGGACTAGCGGGAGCTACGAGCAGTACTTC CASSSYGTSGSYEQYF
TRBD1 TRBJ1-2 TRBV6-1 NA TGTGCCGTTCCGGGACAGGACATTCAACTTTCTAGGTACACCTTC CAVPGQDIQLSRYTF
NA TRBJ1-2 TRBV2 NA TGTGCCAGCAGTGAAGTATATATTTATGGCTACACCTTC CASSEVYIYGYTF
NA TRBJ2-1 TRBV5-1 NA TGCGCCAGCAGGTATAGCGTTGAGCAGTTCTTC CASRYSVEQFF
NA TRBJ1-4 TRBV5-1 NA TGCGCCAGCAGTTTTTACGGACAGCTTAATGAAAAACTGTTTTTT CASSFYGQLNEKLFF
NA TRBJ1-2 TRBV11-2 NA TGTGCCAGCAGCTTAGTCAGGGACTATGGCTACACCTTC CASSLVRDYGYTF
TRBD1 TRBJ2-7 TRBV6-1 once TGTGCCAGCAGTGATTTCGAGCGCCGGCGGACGACAGGGGGAAAATACGAGCAGTACTTC CASSDFERRRTTGGKYEQYF
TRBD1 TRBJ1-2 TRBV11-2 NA TGTGCGCAGCGTGGGGGACAGGGGCCTGATGGCTACACCTTC CAQRGGQGPDGYTF
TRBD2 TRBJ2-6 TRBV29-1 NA TGCAGCGTTGGGGGGGGCTCTGGGGCCAACGTCCTGACTTTC CSVGGGSGANVLTF
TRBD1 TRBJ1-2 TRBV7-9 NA TGTGCCAGCAGCTTAACCTCCGGGACAGGGGATGGCTACACCTTC CASSLTSGTGDGYTF
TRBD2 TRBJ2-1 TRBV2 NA TGTGCCAGCAGGCCCCCCTTGGGGGGGGCCTACAATGAGCAGTTCTTC CASRPPLGGAYNEQFF
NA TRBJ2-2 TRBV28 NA TGTGCCAGCAGGGAAAACAGGGAGGAGCTGTTTTTT CASRENREELFF
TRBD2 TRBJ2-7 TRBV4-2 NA TGTGCCAGCAGCCAAACTAGCGGGAGGGCCAACGAGCAGTACTTC CASSQTSGRANEQYF
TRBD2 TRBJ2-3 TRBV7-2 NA TGTGCCAGCAGCCCGAGACTAGCGGGGTACACAGATACGCAGTATTTT CASSPRLAGYTDTQYF
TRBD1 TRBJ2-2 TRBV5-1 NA TGCGCCAGCAGGCTTCTCCAGGGGGCGAACACCGGGGAGCTGTTTTTT CASRLLQGANTGELFF
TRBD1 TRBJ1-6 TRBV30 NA TGTGCCTGGACCGCGATGACAGGGGGCGATTCACCCCTCCACTTT CAWTAMTGGDSPLHF
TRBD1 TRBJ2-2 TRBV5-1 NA TGCGCCAGCAGCTCACCCCCGGGACAGTCGAACACCGGGGAGCTGTTTTTT CASSSPPGQSNTGELFF
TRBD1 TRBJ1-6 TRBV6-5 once TGTGCCAGCAGTTACGGGAGACAGGGGAATTCACCCCTCCACTTT CASSYGRQGNSPLHF
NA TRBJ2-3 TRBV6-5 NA TGTGCCAGCAGTTACTTCCGTTCCACAGATACGCAGTATTTT CASSYFRSTDTQYF
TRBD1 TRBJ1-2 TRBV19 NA TGTGCCAGTACCAAAAGTTGGACCAGGACAGGGAGACAGCATGGCTACACCTTC CASTKSWTRTGRQHGYTF
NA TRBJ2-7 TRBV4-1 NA TGCGCCAGCAGCGAGGGAAGGGGACTCGAGCAGTACTTC CASSEGRGLEQYF
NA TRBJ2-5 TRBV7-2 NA TGTGCCAGCAGCTTTCGGGAGACCCAGTACTTC CASSFRETQYF
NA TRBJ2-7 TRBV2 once TGTGCCAGCACAGGGTCTGACCCCTACGAGCAGTACTTC CASTGSDPYEQYF
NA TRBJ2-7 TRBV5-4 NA TGTGCCAGCAGCTTGGGAGGGCGTCGCGAGCAGTACTTC CASSLGGRREQYF
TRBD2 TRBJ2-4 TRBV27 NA TGTGCCAGCAGTTTGGCTGGGCTAGCGGGAGTCAAGGCCAAAAACATTCAGTACTTC CASSLAGLAGVKAKNIQYF
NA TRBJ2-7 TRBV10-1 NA TGCGCCAGCACACCCCACGATGACTGGGGGCCGCGCTTC CASTPHDDWGPRF
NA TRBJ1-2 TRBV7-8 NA TGTGCCAGCAGCTTAGAGGTTGTCGTCTGGGAGTATGGCTACACCTTC CASSLEVVVWEYGYTF
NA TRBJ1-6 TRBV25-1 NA TGTGCCAGCAGTGAAGGGTTAGAGGGTATAAACTATAATTCACCCCTCCACTTT CASSEGLEGINYNSPLHF
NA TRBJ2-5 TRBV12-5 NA TGTGCTAGTGGTCAGGGGGGAGGAAAGACCCAGTACTTC CASGQGGGKTQYF
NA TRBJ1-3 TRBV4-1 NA TGCGCCAGCAGCCAACGGGGTCCCCACTCTGGAAACACCATATATTTT CASSQRGPHSGNTIYF
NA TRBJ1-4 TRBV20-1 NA TGCAGTGCTGCCCGAGGAGAAAAGCTGTTTTTT CSAARGEKLFF
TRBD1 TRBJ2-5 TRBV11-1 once TGTGCCAGCAGCGGCAGGACAGGGGGAAGGGAGACCCAGTACTTC CASSGRTGGRETQYF
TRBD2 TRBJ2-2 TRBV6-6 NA TGTGCCAGCACCATAACTAGCGGGAGCGTCGGGGAGCTGTTTTTT CASTITSGSVGELFF
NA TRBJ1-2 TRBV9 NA TGTGCCAGCAGCGCCCGTCCTCTTCCCTCTTATGGCTACACCTTC CASSARPLPSYGYTF
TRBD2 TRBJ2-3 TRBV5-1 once TGCGCCAGCAGCTTGGAAGCGGGGTATGGCACAGATACGCAGTATTTT CASSLEAGYGTDTQYF
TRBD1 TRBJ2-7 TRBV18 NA TGTGCCAGCTCACCACTTCCGGGACAGAACTCCTACGAGCAGTACTTC CASSPLPGQNSYEQYF
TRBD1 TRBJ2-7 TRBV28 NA TGTGCCAGCAGCCCTAACCCCGGGACAGGGGAGTACGAGCAGTACTTC CASSPNPGTGEYEQYF
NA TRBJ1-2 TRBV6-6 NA TGTGCCAGCAGTTACTCGAATAGCTATGGCTACACCTTC CASSYSNSYGYTF
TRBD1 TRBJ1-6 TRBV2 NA TGTGCCAGCAGTGAAGGAGCAGGGGGGCCTTATAATTCACCCCTCCACTTT CASSEGAGGPYNSPLHF
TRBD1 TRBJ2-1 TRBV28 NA TGTGCCAGCAGTTTGATCACAGGGGGCCCCAGCTCCTACAATGAGCAGTTCTTC CASSLITGGPSSYNEQFF
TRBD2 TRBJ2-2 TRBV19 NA TGTGCCAGTAGTAAATCCAGCGGGAATATCGGGGAGCTGTTTTTT CASSKSSGNIGELFF
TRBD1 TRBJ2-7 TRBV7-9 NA TGTGCCAGCAGCCCCAGGGGGACCTTTTCCTACGAGCAGTACTTC CASSPRGTFSYEQYF
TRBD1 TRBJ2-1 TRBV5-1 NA TGCGCCAGCAGACCTGGACAGGGGGCCAATGAGCAGTTCTTC CASRPGQGANEQFF
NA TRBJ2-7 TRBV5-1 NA TGCGCCAGCAGCTCACAGGTAAACTACGAGCAGTACTTC CASSSQVNYEQYF
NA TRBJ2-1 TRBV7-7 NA TGTGCTAGCAGCTTAGAAGGGCAGGGCGAGCAGTTCTTC CASSLEGQGEQFF
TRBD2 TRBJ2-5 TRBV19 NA TGTGCCAGTTCTTTAGCGGGAGGTCCCCAAGAGACCCAGTACTTC CASSLAGGPQETQYF
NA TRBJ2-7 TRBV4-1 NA TGCGCCAGCAGCCAAGATAAGGCGGCAGGGTACGCATCAACTTCCTACGAGCAGTACTTC CASSQDKAAGYASTSYEQYF
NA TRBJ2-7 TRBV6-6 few TGTGCCAGCACCTATTTTCAAACAGGGAGCGAGCAGTACTTC CASTYFQTGSEQYF
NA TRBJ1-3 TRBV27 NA TGTGCCAGCAGTTTATCCGGGGGTCAAGGTTTTGGAAACACCATATATTTT CASSLSGGQGFGNTIYF
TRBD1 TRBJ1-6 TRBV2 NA TGTGCCAGCAGCCGAGGACAGGGGGTTTATAATTCACCCCTCCACTTT CASSRGQGVYNSPLHF
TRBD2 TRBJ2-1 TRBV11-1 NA TGTGCCAGCAGCTTACTAGCGGGAGGCAATGAGCAGTTCTTC CASSLLAGGNEQFF